Listed below are T cell receptor beta chains from one sample, sequenced in a study of beta chain features in type 1 diabetes. TCRdb keeps only in-frame clones here, not all; method: immunoSEQ multiplex PCR. The sample includes 250,000 to 300,000 clones, about 13% of them seen just once. The sample consisted of naive CD4+ T cells from blood. The receptors originated from a man aged 25-45 years with type 1 diabetes. Both conserved end residues are part of each CDR3. Fields, in order: D gene, clone size, J gene, V gene, CDR3 DNA, CDR3 protein. The D gene is left open where the match is weak. Some rows have no size entry. The others give once, few or many, or a class for an expanded clone.

D: TRBD1; size: few; J: TRBJ2-1; V: TRBV6-5; DNA: TGTGCCAGCAGACAACCCCGGACAGGGCGTGAGCAGTTCTTC; CDR3: CASRQPRTGREQFF
D: .; size: .; J: TRBJ2-3; V: TRBV18; DNA: TGTGCCAGCTCACCGACGGAAGGAGTGGTAACAGATACGCAGTATTTT; CDR3: CASSPTEGVVTDTQYF
D: .; size: few; J: TRBJ2-7; V: TRBV5-1; DNA: TGCGCCAGCAGCTTGGCAGGTCCATACTACGAGCAGTACTTC; CDR3: CASSLAGPYYEQYF
D: .; size: .; J: TRBJ1-5; V: TRBV18; DNA: TGTGCCAGCTCACCACCCGGGGGCAATCAGCCCCAGCATTTT; CDR3: CASSPPGGNQPQHF
D: .; size: .; J: TRBJ2-7; V: TRBV28; DNA: TGTGCCAGCAGTTTACATGGGAGGCTGGCCGAGCAGTACTTC; CDR3: CASSLHGRLAEQYF
D: .; size: .; J: TRBJ2-5; V: TRBV12-1; DNA: TGTGCCAGCAGCTTGGTTGAATCGGAACTAGCGGGAAAAGAGACCCAGTACTTC; CDR3: CASSLVESELAGKETQYF
D: TRBD1; size: few; J: TRBJ1-4; V: TRBV4-2; DNA: TGTGCCAGCAGCCAAGTCGGGACAGGGTATGAAAAACTGTTTTTT; CDR3: CASSQVGTGYEKLFF
D: .; size: .; J: TRBJ2-5; V: TRBV19; DNA: TGTGCCAGTAGTCGCCCCGACAGACAAGAGACCCAGTACTTC; CDR3: CASSRPDRQETQYF
D: TRBD1; size: .; J: TRBJ2-7; V: TRBV5-1; DNA: TGCGCCAGCAGCTTAGAGACAGGGTTCTACGAGCAGTACTTC; CDR3: CASSLETGFYEQYF
D: .; size: few; J: TRBJ1-1; V: TRBV30; DNA: TGTGCCTGGAAATCACTAAGGGGAACTGAAGCTTTCTTT; CDR3: CAWKSLRGTEAFF
D: .; size: .; J: TRBJ2-3; V: TRBV7-2; DNA: TGTGCCAGCAGCTTAAGACTGGCAGATACGCAGTATTTT; CDR3: CASSLRLADTQYF
D: .; size: few; J: TRBJ2-5; V: TRBV7-9; DNA: TGTGCCAGCAGCTTAGGAGGGCCTGGGCAAGAGACCCAGTACTTC; CDR3: CASSLGGPGQETQYF
D: .; size: .; J: TRBJ2-6; V: TRBV6-6; DNA: TGTGCCGCCTCTAGCAGCTCTGGGGCCAACGTCCTGACTTTC; CDR3: CAASSSSGANVLTF
D: .; size: .; J: TRBJ2-1; V: TRBV11-2; DNA: TGTGCCAGCAGCGAGTACAATGAGCAGTTCTTC; CDR3: CASSEYNEQFF
D: .; size: .; J: TRBJ1-5; V: TRBV4-1; DNA: TGCGCCAGCAGCCAAGATGTTCCCGGCAATCAGCCCCAGCATTTT; CDR3: CASSQDVPGNQPQHF
D: TRBD1; size: .; J: TRBJ2-6; V: TRBV7-2; DNA: TGTGCCAGCGGAACGACAGGGGGAGCCTCTGGGGCCAACGTCCTGACTTTC; CDR3: CASGTTGGASGANVLTF
D: .; size: .; J: TRBJ2-5; V: TRBV7-9; DNA: TGTGCTGTCTCACAGGCACAAGAGACCCAGTACTTC; CDR3: CAVSQAQETQYF
D: TRBD2; size: few; J: TRBJ2-5; V: TRBV5-4; DNA: TGTGCCAGCAGCTTAGATAGCGGGAGAGAGACCCAGTACTTC; CDR3: CASSLDSGRETQYF
D: TRBD2; size: .; J: TRBJ2-5; V: TRBV28; DNA: TGTGCCAGCAGACCAGGATCGGCGGGAGAGGAGACCCAGTACTTC; CDR3: CASRPGSAGEETQYF
D: .; size: .; J: TRBJ1-1; V: TRBV13; DNA: TGTGCCAGCAGCTACCGGGGGGTCTTGAACACTGAAGCTTTCTTT; CDR3: CASSYRGVLNTEAFF